This passage covers 15 T cell receptor beta chains from one sample sequenced in a study of blood T cell repertoires in COVID-19. Some clones are missing from TCRdb's copy, which holds only in-frame ones; the method was immunoSEQ multiplex PCR. The sample consists of 150,000 to 200,000 clones, about four fifths of them appearing once. The sequencing input was PBMCs or T cells enriched from blood (not recorded which). The receptors were gathered from a woman aged 30 to 39 who had been exposed to COVID-19.

The chain recombines TRBV12-3 or TRBV12-4 with TRBJ2-7, with a weak D call TRBD1 (6 bases). The CDR3 totals 13 residues. Deletions cut 3 bases from V and 5 bases from J, with 11 bases between. The chain's CDR3 is CASSLGTINEQYF. The CDR3 coding sequence is TGTGCCAGCAGTTTGGGGACAATCAACGAGCAGTACTTC.

The J gene is TRBJ2-7, the V gene TRBV7-8, with a tentative D call TRBD2 (5 bases). The ends were cut back, 5 bases at V and 0 bases at J, with 14 bases in the middle. The CDR3 extends over 15 amino acids. CDR1 and CDR2 from the germline V gene are SGHVS and FQNEAQ. The CDR3 bases are TGTGCCAGCAGCCGGGTCGGGGAGAGCTCCTACGAGCAGTACTTC. Translation gives CASSRVGESSYEQYF.

This clone has just one count. This chain uses TRBV15 with TRBJ2-2; D might be TRBD1 (6 bases). Germline V lookup: CDR1 LNHNV, CDR2 YYDKDF (reference sequence). The CDR3 loop spans 16 amino acids. Trimming stripped 0 bases from V and 1 base from J, with 9 bases between. CDR3 in amino acids: CATSRDLDRNTGELFF. CDR3 coding DNA: TGTGCCACCAGCAGAGATTTGGACAGGAACACCGGGGAGCTGTTTTTT.

V is TRBV7-6 and J is TRBJ2-2, with 10 positions matching TRBD1. J gave up 3 bases and V 4 bases, and 8 bases lay outside the gene matches. The CDR3 covers 17 residues. The germline gives CDR1 SGHVS, CDR2 FNYEAQ. The CDR3 nucleotides are TGTGCCAGCAGCTGGGGCGGGACAGGGGCGGACACCGGGGAGCTGTTTTTT. Translation: CASSWGGTGADTGELFF.

V is TRBV25-1 and J is TRBJ2-7, with D maybe TRBD1 (6 bases). V lost 5 bases and J 3 bases, leaving 8 bases between the germline ends. CDR3 length equals 12 residues. The germline V gene encodes CDR1 MGHDK and CDR2 SYGVNS. The CDR3 loop reads CASSSGDYEQYF. CDR3 DNA sequence: TGTGCCAGCAGTTCAGGGGACTACGAGCAGTACTTC.

CDR3 region: CASRGAGEITDTQYF. The CDR3 DNA sequence: TGCGCCAGCAGGGGAGCGGGGGAGATCACAGATACGCAGTATTTT. This sequence joins TRBV10-2 and TRBJ2-3; 8 positions agree with TRBD2. Germline V CDR1 and CDR2: WSHSY, SAAADI. Unmatched junction bases numbered 7, after V lost 6 bases and J lost 2 bases. This CDR3 is built from 15 residues.

The chain carries TRBV3-1 (or the pseudogene TRBV3-2) and TRBJ2-5, with TRBD2 identical over 8 bases. Germline CDR1 and CDR2: LGHDT and YNNKEL (reference sequence). This CDR3 region has 17 residues. The V segment lost 4 bases and the J segment 0 bases; nucleotides outside the gene matches: 10. The CDR3 spells CASSLRTLAGYQETQYF. The CDR3 nucleotides are TGTGCCAGCAGCCTTCGGACTTTAGCGGGGTACCAAGAGACCCAGTACTTC.

This chain joins TRBV5-1 and TRBJ2-5, with 10 bases aligning to TRBD2. V shed 4 bases, J shed 4 bases, and the junction held 10 bases outside the gene matches. Germline-derived CDR1 and CDR2 are SGHRS and YFSETQ. The CDR3 runs to 16 residues. The chain's CDR3 is CASSPLLTSGRETQYF. In DNA form, the CDR3 reads TGCGCCAGCAGCCCTTTGCTGACTAGCGGGCGAGAGACCCAGTACTTC.

The CDR3 coding sequence is TGCGCCAGCAGCCAAGCCCCACGAGAAACCTACGAGCAGTACTTC. This gives the protein CASSQAPRETYEQYF. The chain employs TRBV4-1 and TRBJ2-7, with unresolved D. Germline loops: CDR1 MGHRA, CDR2 YSYEKL. Trimming shortened V by 1 base and J by 2 bases, and 12 bases separated the two germline ends. This CDR3 comprises 15 residues.

This chain connects TRBV15 to TRBJ1-4, with D perhaps TRBD1 (5 bases). Trimming took off 0 bases at V and 6 bases at J, with 11 bases between the two ends. This CDR3 comprises 15 residues. Germline V lookup: CDR1 LNHNV, CDR2 YYDKDF (reference sequence). CDR3 loop: CATSRDRAGYEKLFF. CDR3 coding DNA: TGTGCCACCAGCAGAGATAGGGCAGGGTATGAAAAACTGTTTTTT.

This clone was seen a few times. The CDR3 is CASISVDTGELFF. In DNA, the CDR3 is TGTGCCAGCATCTCAGTGGACACCGGGGAGCTGTTTTTT. The chain employs TRBV6-5 and TRBJ2-2; no reliable D call. CDR1 is MNHEY and CDR2 is SVGAGI in the germline V gene. The CDR3 spans 13 residues. V was shortened by 7 bases and J by 3 bases, with 9 bases between the two germline ends.

The chain combines TRBV3-1 (or the pseudogene TRBV3-2) with TRBJ1-6, with TRBD1 identical over 8 bases. Germline CDR1 LGHDT, CDR2 YNNKEL (reference sequence). The CDR3 runs 15 residues. The trim removed 4 bases at V and 8 bases at J, leaving 7 bases unmatched. The CDR3 region is CASSPLGQADSPLHF. The CDR3 DNA is TGTGCCAGCAGCCCCTTGGGACAGGCAGATTCACCCCTCCACTTT.

V is TRBV19 and J is TRBJ1-1; 9 positions agree with TRBD1. The V segment lost 7 bases and the J segment 10 bases; nucleotides outside the gene matches: 10. Germline V gene data show CDR1 as LNHDA and CDR2 as SQIVND (reference sequence). This CDR3 spans 13 amino acids. The DNA for the CDR3 is TGTGCCAGTACCCCACAGGGGGCTCTGGCAGCTTTCTTT. It specifies CASTPQGALAAFF.

This clone showed up just a few times. V gene TRBV7-3 combines with J gene TRBJ2-2; TRBD1 is a possible D gene (6 bases). V shed 0 bases and J shed 6 bases, with 17 bases lying between them. CDR1 and CDR2 from the germline V gene are SGHTA and FQGTGA. CDR3 length equals 17 residues. In DNA form, the CDR3 reads TGTGCCAGCAGCTTAACTGGGGGCGGGTTTGTGTCCGGGGAGCTGTTTTTT. Its translation is CASSLTGGGFVSGELFF.

The rearrangement joins TRBV7-9 to TRBJ1-2; no reliable D call. The CDR3 contains 14 residues. The V gene lost 4 bases and the J gene lost 0 bases, with 9 bases spanning the gap. Looked up from germline, CDR1 is SEHNR and CDR2 is FQNEAQ (reference sequence). The CDR3 here is CASSSTSANYGYTF. In nucleotides, the CDR3 is TGTGCCAGCAGCTCGACAAGTGCTAACTATGGCTACACCTTC.